These T cell receptor beta chains were read from a single sample in a study of CD4 and CD8 cells across lung adenocarcinoma regions. TCRdb reprocessed the PCR reads via MiXCR and lists one record per CDR3 protein. The sample records roughly 24,000 distinct CDR3 sequences, approximately 52% being singletons. Material: CD4+ T cells from the center of a lung tumor. The receptors originated from a male donor with lung adenocarcinoma. The CD4 and CD8 labels of this study may be unreliable. Both conserved end residues are part of each CDR3. The order of the fields is V gene, CDR3 protein.

>TRBV27
CASSAGRGGREQETQYF
>TRBV6-1
CASERLAREDTQYF
>TRBV7-3
CASSVKGGVGEQFF
>TRBV27
CASGRSQETQYF
>TRBV7-2
CASSESLETQYF
>TRBV27
CARVGIGKNMQYF
>TRBV6-1
CASRDLAGPYNEQFF
>TRBV6-1
CARGLQAGSTGALFF
>TRBV6-1
CASSDDTGALSTFNEKLFF
>TRBV27
CASGGKGGSDQDTQYF
>TRBV4-1
CASSPGVQANEQFF
>TRBV27
CASSPLGRRAKNTQYF
>TRBV4-2
CASRTGSFAGGNTGELFF
>TRBV28
CASGKSGSAETQYF
>TRBV6-1
CASKPNLAGGSEQFF
>TRBV6-5
CASSLWGAGNEKLFF
>TRBV6-1
CASSLVGRESDTQYF
>TRBV6-1
CASSRDINYGYTF
>TRBV6-1
CASSRGQQETQYF
>TRBV7-2
CASTLGGGSTDTQYF
>TRBV27
CAGGPGSDTQYF
>TRBV6-8
CARGGGTTGEQFF
>TRBV6-1
CASSRRAGQETQYF
>TRBV7-9
CASSSPGDSTYEQYF
>TRBV10-3
CAIRGADAQYF
>TRBV6-1
CASSKKGAVGTEELFF
>TRBV6-1
CGSKGGRAGNTQYF
>TRBV10-2
CASSGLAGGPKGELFF
>TRBV6-1
CASSEGGLNYGYTF
>TRBV7-7
CASSLSRTYNEQFF
>TRBV27
CASRPLGGRSSYEQYF
>TRBV6-6
CASSLFGRKHSYNEQFF
>TRBV10-1
CASRGRTGELFF
>TRBV12-3/TRBV12-4
CASMSSGTDTQYF
>TRBV27
CATRRGLAGTNTGELFF
>TRBV6-1
CASSGRTGVDEQYF
>TRBV27
CASSPPFEAGGPYEQYF
>TRBV6-1
CASSVLAVSTDALYF